These 3 T cell receptor beta chains came from one sample sequenced in a study of regulatory T cells in long-lasting Graves disease. Arm-PCR with iRepertoire HTBI primers amplified the CDR3 regions for these TCR beta libraries. From the multiplex PCR reads, TCRdb called clonotypes with MiXCR, one entry per CDR3 protein. The repertoire has about 620,000 distinct CDR3 sequences, under 20% of them found once; the top ten carry about 20%. Indicated time point: newly diagnosed GD, antithyroid drugs for less than 3 months. Generation of the TCR library employed RNA extracted from PBMCs. These same data were also listed under a study on T cells in Graves' hyperthyroidism and ophthalmopathy.

This specimen consisted of peripheral blood mononuclear cells (PBMCs), obtained at new diagnosis, from a patient treated with antithyroid drugs. These receptors were taken from a woman in her 30s with Graves disease.

Ten or more counts support this clonotype. V and J are TRBV6-2 or TRBV6-3 and TRBJ2-7, with 8 positions matching TRBD1. Germline V CDR1 and CDR2: MNHEY, SVGEGT. The CDR3 contains 12 residues. The V segment lost 8 bases and the J segment 5 bases; nucleotides outside the gene matches: 5. CDR3 nucleotides: TGTGCCAGCTCGGACAGGGTCAACGAGCAGTACTTC. Its translation: CASSDRVNEQYF.

This clonotype was seen a few times. This CDR3 is CRPEGQPNVYEQYF. The DNA of the CDR3 is TGCAGACCAGAGGGACAGCCAAATGTCTACGAGCAGTACTTC. V and J are TRBV20-1 and TRBJ2-7; 7 bases fit TRBD1. From germline, CDR1 is DFQATT and CDR2 SNEGSKA (reference sequence). The CDR3 is 14 amino acids.

The J gene is TRBJ2-2, the V gene TRBV3-1, with D possibly TRBD2 on 6 matching bases. Per germline, CDR1 LGHDT and CDR2 YNNKEL (reference sequence). The V end was cut by 4 bases, the J end by 5 bases, with 17 bases between. This CDR3 comprises 16 residues. CDR3 coding DNA: TGTGCCAGCAGCCTCCTGGGGTCGGCGGGGACCGGGGAGCTGTTTTTT. The encoded protein is CASSLLGSAGTGELFF.